This TCR beta chain appears in the sequencing data of a study of blood T cells in healthy people across ages. Study at large: T cells yielded about one barcoded beta molecule per two cells through template switching.

A second PCR of roughly 7 to 11 cycles used a sample-barcoded 5' primer and a J-beta primer mix. One entry per CDR3 protein results from TCRdb running MiXCR on the 5' RACE reads. The data hold around 1,000,000 distinct CDR3 sequences, with approximately 26% observed a single time. The CDR3 is 14 residues long. Trimming took 6 bases from V and 2 from J; bases not matched to a gene: 6. Germline CDR1 reads KGHDR; CDR2 reads SFDVKD. Total RNA, at least 6 micrograms per sample, came from PBMCs. These data were also filed under a second study, of T cells of mothers and their children. That report adds: Sequencing got over 9.5 million TCR beta CDR3 reads from each mother and about 2.9 million from each child. Compared with unrelated pairs, related mother-child pairs had slightly higher, non-significant overlap.

The source of this sequence is a girl aged 2 to 10 in good health. The rearrangement uses TRBV24-1 and TRBJ2-7; 7 bases map to TRBD1. The specimen sequenced was blood. CDR3 DNA sequence: TGTGCCACCAGTTCCCGGGACAGCCCCTACGAGCAGTACTTC. Protein: CATSSRDSPYEQYF.